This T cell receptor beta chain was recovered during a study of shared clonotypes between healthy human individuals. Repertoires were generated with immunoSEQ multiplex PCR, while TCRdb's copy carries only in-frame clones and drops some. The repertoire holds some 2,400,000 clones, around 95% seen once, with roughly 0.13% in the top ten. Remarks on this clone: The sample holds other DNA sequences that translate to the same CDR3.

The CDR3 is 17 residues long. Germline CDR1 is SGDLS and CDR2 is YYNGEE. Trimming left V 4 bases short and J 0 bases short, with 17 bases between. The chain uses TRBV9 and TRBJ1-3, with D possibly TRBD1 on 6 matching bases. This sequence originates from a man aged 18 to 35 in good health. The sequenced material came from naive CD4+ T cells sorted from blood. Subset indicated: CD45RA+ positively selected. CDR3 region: CASSPRGAPVSGNTIYF. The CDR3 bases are TGTGCCAGCAGCCCCCGGGGGGCGCCTGTCTCTGGAAACACCATATATTTT.